This T cell receptor (beta chain) was identified during a study of blood T cell repertoires in COVID-19. For the study at large: The cDNA or gDNA used as material had been derived from T cells, B-cell-depleted T cells, or PBMCs.

This CDR3 is 13 amino acids long. Trimming shortened V by 2 bases and J by 10 bases, and 12 bases separated the two germline ends. Germline values: CDR1 SGHTA, CDR2 FQGTGA. This clone has only one observation. In the original workflow: Reference gene primer amplification yielded estimated nucleated cell counts. TCRdb's copy holds only in-frame clones and misses some; the assay was immunoSEQ multiplex PCR. Clonal size and the V and J genes are those of that table, whereas D and trimming came from the DNA. The profile covers about 60,000 clones, with 75% to 80% appearing a single time and 25% taken by the ten largest.

The clonotype originates from a human donor in a cohort sampled during active COVID-19. The gene calls are TRBV7-3 and TRBJ2-1; maybe TRBD1 (5 bases). Sequencing used peripheral blood. Written as DNA, the CDR3 is TGTGCCAGCAGCTTAGGGGCAGATGAAGAGCAGTTCTTC. It yields the protein CASSLGADEEQFF.